The clone carrying this T cell receptor beta chain was detected ten times or more. The antigen is undetermined. TCRdb processed the RT-PCR reads anew with MiXCR; each CDR3 protein has one entry. The data show fewer than 800,000 distinct CDR3 sequences, less than 20% seen once. The data stem from a study of response to subunit inactivated influenza vaccine. Notes on the study in general: Every seasonal influenza vaccination brings in few new T cells, the authors suggested.

This CDR3 has 12 amino acids. The V gene lost 4 bases and the J gene lost 6 bases, with 7 bases spanning the gap. Germline V lookup: CDR1 SGHRS, CDR2 YFSETQ. The TCR comes from a man aged 50 or older who received an inactivated influenza vaccine. Material: PBMCs from blood, obtained roughly 12 days after vaccination. The V and J genes are TRBV5-1 and TRBJ2-2; D is perhaps TRBD2 (6 bases). The DNA of the CDR3 is TGCGCCAGCAGCCCGGGAGCCGGGGAGCTGTTTTTT. Protein: CASSPGAGELFF. Using reference TRBV5-1 and TRBJ2-2 for the parts outside the CDR3, the full variable domain is KAGVTQTPRYLIKTRGQQVTLSCSPISGHRSVSWYQQTPGQGLQFLFEYFSETQRNKGNFPGRFSGRQFSNSRSEMNVSTLELGDSALYLCASSPGAGELFFGEGSRLTVL.